This passage covers 5 T cell receptor beta chains from one sample sequenced in a study of patients and donors after allogeneic stem cell transplantation. TCRdb independently ran MiXCR on the RT-PCR reads; one entry per CDR3 protein. The profile shows under 200,000 distinct CDR3 sequences, more than 20% of them singletons. Sequences were obtained from blood, either unsorted or a sorted T cell fraction (not recorded which). The receptors here all came from a human donor who was either an allogeneic HSCT recipient or a stem cell or donor lymphocyte infusion donor (not recorded which). It is not recorded whose cells these are; they may come from a transplant donor.

The rearrangement joins TRBV27 to TRBJ2-5; 8 positions match TRBD1. Germline V lookup: CDR1 MNHEY, CDR2 SMNVEV (reference sequence). This CDR3 contains 13 residues. V was clipped by 5 bases and J by 3 bases; unmatched bases: 2. CDR3 residues: CASSPTGEETQYF. The CDR3 bases are TGTGCCAGCAGTCCGACAGGGGAAGAGACCCAGTACTTC.

The chain couples TRBV20-1 to TRBJ2-1, with D perhaps matching TRBD1 (5 bases). The V end lost 8 bases, the J end lost 4 bases, and 18 bases lay between the germline ends. The CDR3 is 14 amino acids. Germline values: CDR1 DFQATT, CDR2 SNEGSKA (reference sequence). The chain's CDR3 is CSPGLVGVYNEQFF. DNA of the CDR3: TGCAGTCCAGGCCTGGTAGGGGTATACAATGAGCAGTTCTTC.

The chain is built from TRBV10-3 and TRBJ2-7; 7 bases align to TRBD2. Germline CDR1 and CDR2: ENHRY and SYGVKD. V was pared by 8 bases and J by 3 bases, with 7 bases of the junction left unmatched. The CDR3 runs 13 residues. The CDR3 DNA reads as TGTGCCATCTCTGGGGTAGCGGGCTACGAGCAGTACTTC. Translation gives CAISGVAGYEQYF.

This clonotype has a handful of counts. The rearrangement joins TRBV12-3 or TRBV12-4 to TRBJ2-1; D perhaps matches TRBD2 (5 bases). Between the trimmed V and J ends, which lost 5 bases and 8 bases, there was a span of 13 bases. The CDR3 runs to 13 residues. The CDR3, as DNA: TGTGCCAGCAGTCCGTGGACTGGGGATGAGCAGTTCTTC. Protein: CASSPWTGDEQFF.

The table lists this clonotype with many counts. The rearrangement joins TRBV7-6 to TRBJ1-4; D uncertain. V was pared by 1 base and J by 0 bases, with 6 bases between. The CDR3 length is 15 residues. Germline V gene data show CDR1 as SGHVS and CDR2 as FNYEAQ. The CDR3 region has the DNA TGTGCCAGCAGCTTAGACGGTGCAACTAATGAAAAACTGTTTTTT. Its protein product is CASSLDGATNEKLFF.